This T cell receptor (beta chain) was retrieved from a study of T cells in localized non-small cell lung cancer. Broader study findings: Because only a single region of the tumor was sequenced, heterogeneity remains possible. Appearing in adjacent lung were a median roughly 60 of the top 100 tumor clones. Clonality peaked in uninvolved adjacent lung rather than tumor. Elevated blood T cell density was associated with longer overall survival.

Sequencing was performed with immunoSEQ multiplex PCR; in TCRdb, only in-frame clones are kept and a portion is missing. In the table there are more than 50,000 clones, about four fifths of which are singletons. The CDR3 is 15 amino acids. Between the trimmed V and J ends, which lost 4 bases and 2 bases, there was a span of 15 bases. Germline CDR1 and CDR2: GTSNPN and SVGIG (reference sequence). Comments on this clone: The antigen is undetermined.

This TCR was recovered from a female donor over 55 with stage II squamous cell lung carcinoma. Specimen: peripheral blood, collected before any cancer treatment. The V and J genes are TRBV30 and TRBJ2-1; possibly TRBD1 for D (7 bases). CDR3 amino acids: CAWTRGGTAYNEQFF. As DNA, the CDR3 is TGTGCCTGGACCAGGGGCGGGACAGCCTACAATGAGCAGTTCTTC. Filled out from reference TRBV30 and TRBJ2-1, the complete variable domain reads SQTIHQWPATLVQPVGSPLSLECTVEGTSNPNLYWYRQAAGRGLQLLFYSVGIGQISSEVPQNLSASRPQDRQFILSSKKLLLSDSGFYLCAWTRGGTAYNEQFFGPGTRLTVL.